A single sample is the source of the 23 T cell receptor beta chains below, sequenced in a study of cytomegalovirus exposure and HLA in healthy donors. Use of 60 Vbeta and 13 Jbeta primers characterized the PCR. The assay was immunoSEQ multiplex PCR, and TCRdb's table has in-frame clones only and misses some. The listing contains about 130,000 clones. Source material: PBMCs. These receptors all come from a man younger than 30 in good health and CMV-seronegative.

The rearrangement links TRBV6-1 to TRBJ2-3; tentative D call: TRBD2 (6 bases). The germline V gene has CDR1 MNHNS and CDR2 SASEGT. CDR3 size: 16 residues. The ends were cut back, 0 bases at V and 2 bases at J, with 12 bases in the middle. This chain's CDR3 is CASSEARGTHTDTQYF. The CDR3 DNA reads TGTGCCAGCAGTGAAGCCCGGGGGACCCACACAGATACGCAGTATTTT.

Comment on this clone: At one boundary the junction diverges from the germline segment, which might be a read error. The V call is TRBV19, the J call TRBJ1-5; 8 bases match TRBD1. The CDR3 totals 15 residues. Germline lookup yields CDR1 LNHDA and CDR2 SQIVND (reference sequence). The CDR3 DNA is TGTGCCAGCGGAGGGGTCTCAGGGGGCAAGCAGCCCCAGCATTTT. This encodes CASGGVSGGKQPQHF.

This chain connects TRBV28 to TRBJ1-3, with D tentatively TRBD1 (5 bases). In germline, CDR1 is MDHEN, CDR2 SYDVKM. V lost 5 bases and J 4 bases, leaving 18 bases between the germline ends. The CDR3 sequence is 16 residues long. CDR3 residues: CASSPKGTTVGNTIYF. The CDR3, as DNA: TGTGCCAGCAGTCCTAAGGGGACTACGGTCGGAAACACCATATATTTT.

The genes are TRBV27 and TRBJ1-2; TRBD1 agrees at 12 bases. Trimming removed 5 bases from V and 0 bases from J; junction bases left unmatched: 7. Germline V gives CDR1 MNHEY, CDR2 SMNVEV (reference sequence). The length of the CDR3 is 17 residues. The DNA of the CDR3 is TGTGCCAGCAGTGGGACAGGGGGCCGATTTTCTAACTATGGCTACACCTTC. Its protein is CASSGTGGRFSNYGYTF.

The J gene is TRBJ1-1, the V gene TRBV7-6; 9 nucleotides agree with TRBD1. This CDR3 comprises 16 residues. J lost 1 base, V lost 1 base, and 4 bases had no gene match. Germline V gene sequence: CDR1 SGHVS, CDR2 FNYEAQ. CDR3 DNA: TGTGCCAGCAGCTTAGGGACAGGGGTACGGAACACTGAAGCTTTCTTT. Its translation is CASSLGTGVRNTEAFF.

This rearrangement joins TRBV9 to TRBJ2-1, with a tentative D call TRBD1 (5 bases). The CDR3 loop spans 15 amino acids. V lost 1 base and J 6 bases, leaving 14 bases between the germline ends. CDR1 and CDR2 from the germline V gene are SGDLS and YYNGEE. Here the CDR3 reads CASSVLYRGANEQFF. The CDR3 DNA sequence: TGTGCCAGCAGCGTACTCTACCGTGGGGCCAATGAGCAGTTCTTC.

CDR3 nucleotides: TGTGCCAGCAGTGTCATGGTCTTGGCGGGAGCCCCAGATACGCAGTATTTT. Translated: CASSVMVLAGAPDTQYF. The chain couples TRBV2 to TRBJ2-3, with 7 nucleotides matching TRBD2. There are 17 residues in the CDR3. Germline V CDR1 and CDR2: SNHLY, FYNNEI. With 4 bases clipped from V and 4 bases from J, the junction kept 14 bases outside the gene matches.

The chain joins TRBV12-2 to TRBJ1-6; TRBD1 reflects the table's D call only, with no check against the DNA. TRBV12-2 is a pseudogene segment. The CDR3 length is 14 residues. DNA for the CDR3: TGTGCAAGTCGCTTAGTAGGGGATAATTCACCCCTCCACTTT. Translated, it gives CASRLVGDNSPLHF.

The V and J genes are TRBV25-1 and TRBJ2-1; possibly TRBD1 for D (6 bases). The ends were cut back, 2 bases at V and 7 bases at J, with 9 bases in the middle. CDR1 is MGHDK, CDR2 SYGVNS, per germline. This CDR3 comprises 13 residues. The CDR3 coding sequence is TGTGCCAGCAGTGAAAGGGGGATTAATGAGCAGTTCTTC. Translated, it gives CASSERGINEQFF.

The V gene is TRBV9, the J gene TRBJ2-3, with TRBD2 matching 9 bases. The CDR3 covers 15 residues. Germline-derived CDR1 and CDR2 are SGDLS and YYNGEE. V was pared by 0 bases and J by 1 base, with 0 bases of the junction left unmatched. CDR3 DNA: TGTGCCAGCAGCGTAGTAGCGGGGGGCACAGATACGCAGTATTTT. This translates into CASSVVAGGTDTQYF.

The chain has TRBV29-1 and TRBJ1-2; D might be TRBD1 (5 bases). V was trimmed by 3 bases and J by 2 bases, leaving 7 bases between them. Germline V lookup: CDR1 SQVTM, CDR2 ANQGSEA. The CDR3 contains 12 residues. In nucleotides, the CDR3 is TGCAGCGTTGACGGGGGAAACTATGGCTACACCTTC. It translates to CSVDGGNYGYTF.

V usage is TRBV19 and J usage is TRBJ1-2; TRBD1 might be the D (5 bases). The germline V gene has CDR1 LNHDA and CDR2 SQIVND (reference sequence). This CDR3 region has 15 residues. Trimming cost V 2 bases and J 4 bases, with 14 bases left between them. CDR3 nucleotides: TGTGCCAGTAGTATAAGGACACCTCGAGGCTATGGCTACACCTTC. This translates into CASSIRTPRGYGYTF.

V gene TRBV10-3 combines with J gene TRBJ1-3, with TRBD1 as a possible D gene (5 bases). The germline V gene has CDR1 ENHRY and CDR2 SYGVKD. V dropped 5 bases and J dropped 0 bases, with 11 bases sitting between them. The CDR3 is 15 amino acids. In DNA form, the CDR3 reads TGTGCCATCAGTTGGGACGGGAGCTCTGGAAACACCATATATTTT. Amino acid sequence: CAISWDGSSGNTIYF.

V gene TRBV10-3 combines with J gene TRBJ1-2; no reliable D call. The CDR3 runs to 14 residues. V dropped 2 bases and J dropped 8 bases, with 15 bases sitting between them. The germline gives CDR1 ENHRY, CDR2 SYGVKD. The CDR3 DNA sequence: TGTGCCATCAGTGAGGGGCTTCGGGGTTTAGGCTACACCTTC. Translation: CAISEGLRGLGYTF.

This sequence joins TRBV6-1 and TRBJ1-1; D gene ambiguous. The CDR3 has 13 amino acids. V was cut by 1 base and J by 5 bases, with 8 bases left in between. Germline V gene data show CDR1 as MNHNS and CDR2 as SASEGT. Here the CDR3 DNA reads TGTGCCAGCAGTGAAGATCTAGGAACTGAAGCTTTCTTT. This translates into CASSEDLGTEAFF.

V and J are TRBV6-5 and TRBJ2-1, with D possibly TRBD1 on 5 matching bases. The CDR3 is 13 amino acids. Per germline, CDR1 MNHEY and CDR2 SVGAGI. V was pared by 6 bases and J by 1 base, with 7 bases between. In DNA, the CDR3 is TGTGCCAGCAGGAAGGGGTCCTACAATGAGCAGTTCTTC. Translating it yields CASRKGSYNEQFF.

The gene calls are TRBV6-6 and TRBJ1-1; TRBD1 aligns across 7 bases. CDR1 is MNHNY, CDR2 SVGAGI, per germline (reference sequence). The CDR3 is made up of 15 amino acids. V was pared by 6 bases and J by 2 bases, with 9 bases of the junction left unmatched. This chain's CDR3 is CASRLSDRVNTEAFF. The CDR3 region has the DNA TGTGCCAGCAGACTTTCCGACAGGGTTAACACTGAAGCTTTCTTT.

The chain has TRBV9 and TRBJ1-6, with D possibly TRBD1 on 5 matching bases. The CDR3 has 11 residues. Germline V gene lookup returns CDR1 SGDLS and CDR2 YYNGEE. V was clipped by 3 bases and J by 16 bases, with 11 bases between them. For the CDR3, the DNA is TGTGCCAGCAGCGCAGGACGGACACTCCACTTT. Residues: CASSAGRTLHF.

This rearrangement joins TRBV12-2 to TRBJ2-7; TRBD1, the table's D call, was not compared with the DNA. TRBV12-2 is reported as a pseudogene. The length of the CDR3 is 17 residues. The CDR3 DNA is TGTGCAAGTCGCGCCCCATCCCGGCAGGGCCCCCACGACGAGCAGTACTTC. Protein product: CASRAPSRQGPHDEQYF.

The V gene is TRBV6-5, the J gene TRBJ2-7, with D maybe TRBD2 (5 bases). The germline CDR1 and CDR2 sequences are MNHEY and SVGAGI. V lost 4 bases and J 3 bases, leaving 13 bases between the germline ends. The CDR3 is 14 amino acids. CDR3 region: CASSWKDFRYEQYF. The CDR3 nucleotides are TGTGCCAGCAGTTGGAAGGACTTCCGCTACGAGCAGTACTTC.

The chain couples TRBV28 to TRBJ1-1; tentatively, D is TRBD1 (5 bases). The CDR3 consists of 14 residues. Trimming pared 6 bases from V and 1 base from J, leaving 12 bases between. Germline V lookup: CDR1 MDHEN, CDR2 SYDVKM. Here the CDR3 DNA reads TGTGCCAGCAGGGAGGGACCGAGGAACACTGAAGCTTTCTTT. Amino acid sequence: CASREGPRNTEAFF.

V gene TRBV5-1 combines with J gene TRBJ2-2, with D unclear. The V gene lost 4 bases and the J gene lost 4 bases, with 11 bases spanning the gap. Germline values: CDR1 SGHRS, CDR2 YFSETQ. CDR3 length equals 14 residues. Written as DNA, the CDR3 is TGCGCCAGCAGCGCCTCCCCGGGCACCGGGGAGCTGTTTTTT. This sequence encodes CASSASPGTGELFF.

The gene calls are TRBV10-2 and TRBJ2-3; D might be TRBD1 (5 bases). Germline CDR1 and CDR2: WSHSY and SAAADI. The CDR3 has 14 amino acids. Trimming pared 1 base from V and 9 bases from J, leaving 14 bases between. The CDR3 loop reads CASSEFLRQSTQYF. CDR3 nucleotides: TGCGCCAGCAGTGAGTTTCTACGACAGTCGACGCAGTATTTT.